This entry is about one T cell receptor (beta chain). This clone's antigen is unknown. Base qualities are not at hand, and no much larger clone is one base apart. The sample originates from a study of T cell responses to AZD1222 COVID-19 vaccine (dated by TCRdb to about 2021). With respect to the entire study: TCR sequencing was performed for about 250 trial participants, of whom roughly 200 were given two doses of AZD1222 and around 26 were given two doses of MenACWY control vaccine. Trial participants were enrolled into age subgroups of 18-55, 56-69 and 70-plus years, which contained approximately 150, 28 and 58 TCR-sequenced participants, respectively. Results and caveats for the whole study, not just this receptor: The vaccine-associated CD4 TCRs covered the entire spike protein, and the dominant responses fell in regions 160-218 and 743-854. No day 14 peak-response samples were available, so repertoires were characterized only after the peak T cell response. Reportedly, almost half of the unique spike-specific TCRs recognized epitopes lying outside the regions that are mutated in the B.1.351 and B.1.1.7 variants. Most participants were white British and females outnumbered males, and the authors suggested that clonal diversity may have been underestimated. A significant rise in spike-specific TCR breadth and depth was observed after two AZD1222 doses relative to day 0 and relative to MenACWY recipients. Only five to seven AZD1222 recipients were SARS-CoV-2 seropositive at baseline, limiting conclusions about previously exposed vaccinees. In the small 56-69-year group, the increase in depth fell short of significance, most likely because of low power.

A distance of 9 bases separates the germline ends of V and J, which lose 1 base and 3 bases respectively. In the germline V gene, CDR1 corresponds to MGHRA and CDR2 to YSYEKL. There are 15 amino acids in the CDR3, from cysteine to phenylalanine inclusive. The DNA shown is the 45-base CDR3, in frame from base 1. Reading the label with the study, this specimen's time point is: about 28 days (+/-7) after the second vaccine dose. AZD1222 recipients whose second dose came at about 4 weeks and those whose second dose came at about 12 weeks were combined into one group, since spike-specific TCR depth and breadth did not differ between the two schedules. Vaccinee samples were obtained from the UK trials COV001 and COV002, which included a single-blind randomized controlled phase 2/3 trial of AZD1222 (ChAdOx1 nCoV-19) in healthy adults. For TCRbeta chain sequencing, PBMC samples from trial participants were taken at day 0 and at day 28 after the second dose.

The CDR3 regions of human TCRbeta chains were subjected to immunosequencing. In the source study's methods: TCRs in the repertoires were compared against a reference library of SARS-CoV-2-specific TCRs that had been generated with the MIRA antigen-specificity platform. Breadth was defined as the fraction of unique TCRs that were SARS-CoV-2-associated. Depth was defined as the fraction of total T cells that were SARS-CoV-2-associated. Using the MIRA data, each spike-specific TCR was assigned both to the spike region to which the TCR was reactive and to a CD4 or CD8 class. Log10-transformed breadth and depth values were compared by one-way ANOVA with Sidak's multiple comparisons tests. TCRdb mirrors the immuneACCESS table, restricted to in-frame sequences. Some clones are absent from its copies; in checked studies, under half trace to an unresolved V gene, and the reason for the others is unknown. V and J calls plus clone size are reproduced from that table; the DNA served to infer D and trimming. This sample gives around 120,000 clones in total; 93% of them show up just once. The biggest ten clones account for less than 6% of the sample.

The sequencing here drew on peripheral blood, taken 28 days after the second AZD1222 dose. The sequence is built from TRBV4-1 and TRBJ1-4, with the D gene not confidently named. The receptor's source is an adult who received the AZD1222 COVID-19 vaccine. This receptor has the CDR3 CASSQGRSPNEKLFF. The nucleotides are TGCGCCAGCAGCCAAGGTCGCAGTCCTAATGAAAAACTGTTTTTT.